This T cell receptor (beta chain) was retrieved from a study of kidney transplant recipient with SARS-CoV-2 infection. TCRdb reprocessed the reads with MiXCR, giving one entry per CDR3 protein. The sample lists roughly 250,000 distinct CDR3 sequences, 25% to 30% occurring once. Unmatched junction bases numbered 7, after V lost 4 bases and J lost 5 bases. Germline CDR1 and CDR2: SGHRS and YFSETQ. This CDR3 is 14 amino acids long. The rearrangement joins TRBV5-1 to TRBJ2-5, with 8 bases lining up with TRBD2. The sample consisted of a blood sample, taken at baseline and between days 110 and 120 from a kidney transplant recipient. This receptor was identified in a male patient aged 30 to 39 who had COVID-19 and was a kidney transplant recipient. Among the T cells, some may be from the graft donor. CDR3 DNA: TGCGCCAGCAGCCAGCGGGGGCGGGGGGAGACCCAGTACTTC. Residues: CASSQRGRGETQYF.